In this sample, the clone carrying this T cell receptor (beta chain) turned up many times. This sample stems from a study of blood T cell repertoires in COVID-19. Looking at the study overall: Specimens from acute and convalescent COVID-19 originated in the United States, Italy and Spain. T cells, B-cell-depleted T cells, or PBMCs supplied cDNA or gDNA.

Original methodology: Amplification from reference gene primers served as the basis for estimated nucleated cell counts. Some clones are missing from TCRdb's copy, which holds only in-frame ones; the method was immunoSEQ multiplex PCR. V and J calls and clone size are copied from that table; D and trimming were computed from the DNA. The sample comprises 350,000 to 400,000 clones, less than 90% of which are singletons, and roughly 7.1% rests with the top ten. The CDR3 has 16 residues. From germline, CDR1 is SGDLS and CDR2 YYNGEE. The V gene lost 1 base and the J gene lost 8 bases, with 19 bases spanning the gap. During active infection, Seattle patients enrolled and were then monitored through disease.

Sequences were obtained from peripheral blood. The chain uses TRBV9 and TRBJ1-3; TRBD1 is a possible D gene (6 bases). The sequence was obtained from a woman in her sixties or seventies with COVID-19, enrolled during active disease. CDR3 bases: TGTGCCAGCAGCGTAACCGGGGGGACATCCGGACACACCATATATTTT. Translated, it gives CASSVTGGTSGHTIYF.